Below are 27 T cell receptor beta chains sequenced from a single sample in a study of T cells in Graves' hyperthyroidism and ophthalmopathy. Amplification targeted TCR beta CDR3 regions from RNA transcripts. HTBI primers were used for first-round RT-PCR of the TCR CDR3. TCRdb called the multiplex PCR reads again in MiXCR, with one record for every CDR3 protein. The table includes hundreds of thousands of distinct CDR3 sequences, 13% detected once. Sequenced: blood. All receptors derive from a woman between 18 and 29 years old with Graves' hyperthyroidism.

The sample holds a few counts of this clonotype. The chain has TRBV20-1 and TRBJ1-5, with 9 bases matching TRBD1. J lost 6 bases, V lost 1 base, and 25 bases had no gene match. Germline V gives CDR1 DFQATT, CDR2 SNEGSKA (reference sequence). This CDR3 contains 21 residues. In DNA, the CDR3 is TGCAGTGCTAGAGGAAGTCCGGACAGGGGACGCTTTTTAGGGGCCGCTCAGCCCCAGCATTTT. Translating it yields CSARGSPDRGRFLGAAQPQHF.

This chain joins TRBV24-1 and TRBJ1-1, with unresolved D. V was pared by 4 bases and J by 4 bases, with 9 bases between. The CDR3 runs to 13 residues. The germline gives CDR1 KGHDR, CDR2 SFDVKD. Here the CDR3 reads CATSESWGTEAFF. The CDR3 DNA reads TGTGCCACCAGTGAAAGTTGGGGCACTGAAGCTTTCTTT.

This chain links TRBV12-3 or TRBV12-4 with TRBJ2-2; 15 nucleotides agree with TRBD2. The CDR3 loop spans 16 amino acids. V dropped 3 bases and J dropped 6; count of bases not matched to a gene: 2. The CDR3 protein is CASSFGLAGGPGELFF. Here the CDR3 DNA reads TGTGCCAGCAGTTTCGGACTAGCGGGAGGGCCCGGGGAGCTGTTTTTT.

This clonotype was picked up a small number of times. The chain links TRBV18 to TRBJ1-5; 8 bases map to TRBD1. The V gene's germline CDR1 is KGHSH and CDR2 LQKENI. The V and J ends lost 3 bases and 5 bases, in that order; junction bases with no gene match: 6. The CDR3 spans 15 residues. CDR3 in amino acids: CASSPDGQGDQPQHF. The CDR3 nucleotides read TGTGCCAGCTCACCTGACGGACAGGGTGATCAGCCCCAGCATTTT.

This clonotype has a count of ten or more. The rearrangement uses TRBV20-1 and TRBJ2-3; 8 bases map to TRBD2. V gave up 6 bases and J gave up 6 bases; unmatched junction bases: 2. Germline CDR1 is DFQATT and CDR2 is SNEGSKA (reference sequence). The CDR3 length is 11 residues. CDR3 DNA sequence: TGCAGTGCAATAGCGGGGGATACGCAGTATTTT. This sequence encodes CSAIAGDTQYF.

The chain carries TRBV4-1 and TRBJ1-2; perhaps TRBD1 as D (6 bases). Germline CDR1 and CDR2: MGHRA and YSYEKL. The CDR3 is 12 amino acids. V dropped 3 bases and J dropped 10 bases, with 12 bases sitting between them. For the CDR3, the DNA is TGCGCCAGCAGCCAGGTGACAGGCCACTACACCTTC. This codes for CASSQVTGHYTF.

This clonotype appeared many times. This chain joins TRBV12-3 or TRBV12-4 and TRBJ1-1; D is undetermined. The CDR3 runs 12 residues. The ends were cut back, 7 bases at V and 0 bases at J, with 6 bases in the middle. CDR3 sequence reads: CASKKMNTEAFF. CDR3 bases: TGTGCCAGCAAAAAGATGAACACTGAAGCTTTCTTT.

With respect to this clonotype: One base away lies a much larger clone, so this may be a sequencing read error. The V and J genes are TRBV20-1 and TRBJ2-1; D remains ambiguous. The CDR3 has 12 amino acids. Per the germline V gene, CDR1 is DFQATT and CDR2 is SNEGSKA (reference sequence). The DNA of the CDR3 is TGCAGTGCTAGCAGAGGTGGGAATGGGCAGTTCTTC. This gives the protein CSASRGGNGQFF.

This clonotype was picked up a small number of times. A much larger clone lies a single base off, so this may be a read error. Lacking the conserved final phenylalanine or tryptophan, this CDR3 likely reflects a read error. The CDR3 loop reads CASSFPHSPLHS. The CDR3 DNA follows: TGTGCCAGCAGTTTCCCCCATTCACCCCTCCACTCT. The chain couples TRBV27 to TRBJ1-6, with D unclear. The CDR3 spans 12 residues. The V end lost 3 bases, the J end lost 8 bases, and 5 bases lay between the germline ends. Germline V CDR1 and CDR2: MNHEY, SMNVEV (reference sequence).

At least ten counts were recorded for this clonotype. The chain combines TRBV5-1 with TRBJ2-1; tentative D call: TRBD2 (5 bases). The V and J ends lost 4 bases and 8 bases respectively, with 7 bases between them. This CDR3 contains 11 residues. Germline CDR1 is SGHRS and CDR2 is YFSETQ. CDR3 loop: CASSMGDEQFF. As DNA, the CDR3 is TGCGCCAGCAGCATGGGAGATGAGCAGTTCTTC.

Concerning this clonotype: Since a much larger clone is just one base distant, this may be a read error. As the CDR3 is not closed by the conserved phenylalanine or tryptophan, this likely results from a read error. V usage is TRBV11-2 and J usage is TRBJ2-7, with D unclear. Trimming pared 3 bases from V and 0 bases from J, leaving 9 bases between. The CDR3 length is 14 residues. Germline-derived CDR1 and CDR2 are SGHAT and FQNNGV. The CDR3 nucleotides read TGTGCCAGCAGCTTTAAAAGGAGCTCCTACGAGCAGTACTCC. This gives the protein CASSFKRSSYEQYS.

This clonotype was observed a handful of times. The chain recombines TRBV12-3 or TRBV12-4 with TRBJ2-6; TRBD1 is a possible D gene (5 bases). Trimming cost V 3 bases and J 0 bases, with 18 bases left between them. This CDR3 has 19 amino acids. The CDR3: CASSFTTGPYPSGANVLTF. CDR3 DNA sequence: TGTGCCAGCAGTTTTACCACAGGCCCCTACCCCTCTGGGGCCAACGTCCTGACTTTC.

In its sample, this clonotype was seen many times. CDR3 nucleotides: TGCAGTGCTAAAAAGACCGCTAATCAGCCCCAGCATTTT. Its translation: CSAKKTANQPQHF. This chain connects TRBV20-1 to TRBJ1-5; unclear D gene. The germline CDR1 and CDR2 sequences are DFQATT and SNEGSKA (reference sequence). This CDR3 is built from 13 residues. V lost 4 bases and J 4 bases, leaving 11 bases between the germline ends.

This clonotype was seen just once. The chain couples TRBV3-1 to TRBJ1-6; D is undetermined. The germline V gene encodes CDR1 LGHDT and CDR2 YNNKEL (reference sequence). This CDR3 region has 14 residues. V gave up 7 bases and J gave up 5 bases, with 12 bases separating them. CDR3 amino acids: CASTRSPDNSPLHF. The CDR3 DNA reads as TGTGCCAGCACACGAAGCCCAGATAATTCACCCCTCCACTTT.

This clonotype came up many times. The rearrangement joins TRBV6-1 to TRBJ2-3, with 10 bases fitting TRBD2. V shed 2 bases, J shed 0 bases, and the junction held 8 bases outside the gene matches. This CDR3 is 18 amino acids long. The germline V gene encodes CDR1 MNHNS and CDR2 SASEGT. The CDR3 protein is CASSESLAGFTSTDTQYF. In nucleotides, the CDR3 is TGTGCCAGCAGTGAATCACTAGCGGGGTTCACTAGCACAGATACGCAGTATTTT.

Only a few counts were recorded for this clonotype. V and J are TRBV9 and TRBJ2-1; 8 bases map to TRBD1. In germline, CDR1 is SGDLS, CDR2 YYNGEE. The CDR3 has 15 residues. V shed 2 bases and J 7 bases; nucleotides not matched to a gene: 8. CDR3 protein: CASSVGTGLGNEQFF. As DNA, the CDR3 is TGTGCCAGCAGCGTCGGGACAGGCCTAGGGAATGAGCAGTTCTTC.

There are many counts of this clonotype. The V and J genes are TRBV24-1 and TRBJ2-5; TRBD1 matches at 10 bases. CDR3 length: 15 amino acids. Germline V gene lookup returns CDR1 KGHDR and CDR2 SFDVKD. The ends lost 3 bases at V and 5 bases at J; junction bases unmatched: 5. As DNA, the CDR3 is TGTGCCACCAGTGATCCGGACAGGGGGGGCGAGACCCAGTACTTC. The encoded protein is CATSDPDRGGETQYF.

This clonotype was detected ten times or more. V is TRBV7-2 and J is TRBJ2-7; a weak D match, TRBD1 (6 bases). This CDR3 contains 15 residues. Per germline, CDR1 SGHTA and CDR2 FQGNSA. Deletions cut 3 bases from V and 3 bases from J, with 15 bases between. CDR3: CASSLGDGQLYEQYF. In DNA form, the CDR3 reads TGTGCCAGCAGCTTGGGCGACGGACAGCTCTACGAGCAGTACTTC.

V and J are TRBV7-2 and TRBJ2-3; TRBD2 agrees at 8 bases. CDR1 SGHTA and CDR2 FQGNSA come from the germline V gene. Losses at the gene ends were 1 base for V and 2 bases for J; bases not matched to a gene: 8. CDR3 size: 17 residues. This CDR3 is CASSLGLLAGFTDTQYF. The CDR3 bases are TGTGCCAGCAGCTTAGGTTTGTTAGCGGGGTTCACAGATACGCAGTATTTT.

This clonotype was counted ten times or more. The gene calls are TRBV18 and TRBJ1-1; D not certain. Trimming pared 7 bases from V and 3 bases from J, leaving 12 bases between. The CDR3 spans 13 residues. Germline V CDR1 and CDR2: KGHSH, LQKENI. The CDR3 coding sequence is TGTGCCAGCTTTCCGGACGGGTACACTGAAGCTTTCTTT. This sequence encodes CASFPDGYTEAFF.

This clonotype was seen repeatedly, ten times or more. CDR3 in DNA: TGTGCCAGCAGAGGGGACCAAGGGGATACGCAGTATTTT. Its protein is CASRGDQGDTQYF. The rearrangement joins TRBV2 to TRBJ2-3; the D call may be TRBD1 or TRBD2 (5 bases each). The CDR3 has 13 amino acids. With 6 bases removed from V and 6 bases from J, the gap between germline ends came to 13 bases. Germline CDR1 and CDR2: SNHLY and FYNNEI.

This clonotype was found many times. The chain combines TRBV28 with TRBJ1-4, with a weak D call TRBD1 (5 bases). The V gene's germline CDR1 is MDHEN and CDR2 SYDVKM. The CDR3 length is 14 residues. The V end was cut by 5 bases, the J end by 7 bases, with 14 bases between. The chain's CDR3 is CASSPPGRGEKLFF. In DNA, the CDR3 is TGTGCCAGCAGTCCTCCAGGGAGAGGTGAAAAACTGTTTTTT. Drawing the rest from reference TRBV28 and TRBJ1-4, the complete variable domain is DVKVTQSSRYLVKRTGEKVFLECVQDMDHENMFWYRQDPGLGLRLIYFSYDVKMKEKGDIPEGYSVSREKKERFSLILESASTNQTSMYLCASSPPGRGEKLFFGSGTQLSVL.

At least ten counts were recorded for this clonotype. The chain recombines TRBV7-9 with TRBJ2-2; D possibly corresponds to TRBD1 (6 bases). Per the germline V gene, CDR1 is SEHNR and CDR2 is FQNEAQ (reference sequence). The CDR3 consists of 12 residues. The CDR3: CRTESNTGELFF. CDR3 coding DNA: TGTCGGACAGAGTCGAACACCGGGGAGCTGTTTTTT. Combining the CDR3 with reference TRBV7-9 and TRBJ2-2 gives the whole variable domain DTGVSQNPRHKITKRGQNVTFRCDPISEHNRLYWYRQTLGQGPEFLTYFQNEAQLEKSRLLSDRFSAERPKGSFSTLEIQRTEQGDSAMYLCRTESNTGELFFGEGSRLTVL.

This clonotype was recorded a few times. V usage is TRBV7-8 and J usage is TRBJ1-3; D remains unclear. CDR3 length equals 11 residues. Germline lookup yields CDR1 SGHVS and CDR2 FQNEAQ. Trimming removed 1 base from V and 11 bases from J, with 6 bases in between. The CDR3 nucleotides are TGTGCCAGCAGCTTAGGATCCGCCATATATTTT. The encoded protein is CASSLGSAIYF.

The sample holds many counts of this clonotype. V is TRBV3-1 and J is TRBJ1-2; D gene ambiguous. V lost 0 bases and J lost 4, with 24 bases in between. Per the germline V gene, CDR1 is LGHDT and CDR2 is YNNKEL (reference sequence). The CDR3 is 19 residues long. CDR3 sequence reads: CASSQDITQTRRFSYGYTF. Written as DNA, the CDR3 is TGTGCCAGCAGCCAAGACATCACACAAACTAGGCGCTTCTCCTATGGCTACACCTTC.

The chain recombines TRBV28 with TRBJ2-3, with 16 bases fitting TRBD2. V was clipped by 4 bases and J by 9 bases; unmatched bases: 4. The V gene's germline CDR1 is MDHEN and CDR2 SYDVKM. This CDR3 has 15 amino acids. DNA for the CDR3: TGTGCCAGCAGTTCGGGACTAGCGGGGGGGGGCACGCAGTATTTT. This encodes CASSSGLAGGGTQYF.

CDR3 protein: CASSERLMGGGEKLFF. The CDR3 DNA follows: TGTGCCAGCAGCGAAAGACTCATGGGGGGGGGGGAAAAACTGTTTTTT. The rearrangement joins TRBV11-2 to TRBJ1-4; D is possibly TRBD1 (5 bases). The CDR3 consists of 16 residues. Trimming took off 5 bases at V and 8 bases at J, with 21 bases between the two ends. Germline assignment: CDR1 SGHAT and CDR2 FQNNGV.